These 8 T cell receptor beta chains were sequenced from one sample in a study of T cells in Graves' hyperthyroidism and ophthalmopathy. TCR beta CDR3 regions were amplified from RNA transcripts. The study used the HTBI primer set for a first-round RT-PCR of the TCR CDR3. Via MiXCR, TCRdb re-called the multiplex PCR reads, giving one row per CDR3 protein. The sample holds 350,000 to 450,000 distinct CDR3 sequences, over 12% seen once. The sample taken for sequencing was blood. The receptors originated from a middle-aged man with Graves' ophthalmopathy.

This clonotype occurred many times. V gene TRBV11-2 combines with J gene TRBJ2-7; 7 bases line up with TRBD2. Trimming took 5 bases from V and 3 from J; bases not matched to a gene: 10. The length of the CDR3 is 15 residues. Germline lookup yields CDR1 SGHAT and CDR2 FQNNGV. CDR3 nucleotide sequence: TGTGCCAGCAGCCGGACGGCTAGCGGAGACTACGAGCAGTACTTC. Translating it yields CASSRTASGDYEQYF.

This clonotype has ten or more counts. The chain joins TRBV11-2 to TRBJ2-2; 11 positions agree with TRBD2. This CDR3 has 20 amino acids. Looked up from germline, CDR1 is SGHAT and CDR2 is FQNNGV. The J segment lost 0 bases and the V segment lost 5 bases, leaving 14 bases of the junction unmatched. The CDR3 loop reads CASSARPPGLADSNTGELFF. The CDR3 DNA reads TGTGCCAGCAGCGCTAGACCCCCGGGACTAGCGGATTCGAACACCGGGGAGCTGTTTTTT.

This clonotype was observed many times. This rearrangement joins TRBV18 to TRBJ2-1, with D uncertain. V lost 1 base and J 5 bases, leaving 15 bases between the germline ends. CDR1 is KGHSH, CDR2 LQKENI, per germline. The CDR3 sequence is 16 residues long. CDR3 region: CASSPLGHRLNNEQFF. CDR3 in DNA: TGTGCCAGCTCACCACTGGGCCACCGACTTAACAATGAGCAGTTCTTC.

The chain recombines TRBV19 with TRBJ2-1, with D hard to call. The CDR3 is 13 amino acids. V lost 5 bases and J lost 10, with 15 bases in between. Per the germline V gene, CDR1 is LNHDA and CDR2 is SQIVND (reference sequence). The CDR3 here is CASSSDEVGEQFF. In nucleotides, the CDR3 is TGTGCCAGTAGTTCAGACGAGGTTGGGGAGCAGTTCTTC.

This chain joins TRBV3-1 and TRBJ2-5; D may be TRBD1 or TRBD2 (5 bases each). Germline assignment: CDR1 LGHDT and CDR2 YNNKEL (reference sequence). The CDR3 consists of 15 residues. The V gene lost 0 bases and the J gene lost 4 bases, with 12 bases spanning the gap. Written as DNA, the CDR3 is TGTGCCAGCAGCCAAGAGACGGGGCTGGGAGAGACCCAGTACTTC. Residues: CASSQETGLGETQYF.

This clonotype occurred a few times. The CDR3 bases are TGTGCCAGTAGTATGGGGGCCAACAGCAATCAGCCCCAGCATTTT. Its protein is CASSMGANSNQPQHF. The gene calls are TRBV19 and TRBJ1-5; tentative D call: TRBD1 (6 bases). Trimming left V 3 bases short and J 1 base short, with 10 bases between. The length of the CDR3 is 15 residues. CDR1 and CDR2 (germline): LNHDA, SQIVND (reference sequence).

This sequence joins TRBV20-1 and TRBJ1-1; weak D call: TRBD1 (5 bases). The CDR3 is 14 residues long. In germline, CDR1 is DFQATT, CDR2 SNEGSKA (reference sequence). Trimming pared 1 base from V and 4 bases from J, leaving 13 bases between. The CDR3 nucleotides read TGCAGTGCTAGAGTGGTGGCGGGGGGCACTGAAGCTTTCTTT. Residues: CSARVVAGGTEAFF.

This clonotype has a handful of counts. The V call is TRBV4-1, the J call TRBJ1-1; no firm D call. Trimming stripped 3 bases from V and 8 bases from J, with 19 bases between. The CDR3 totals 15 residues. Per the germline V gene, CDR1 is MGHRA and CDR2 is YSYEKL. CDR3 loop: CASSHQVSVSGEAFF. The CDR3 DNA reads TGCGCCAGCAGCCACCAAGTTTCCGTCTCTGGGGAAGCTTTCTTT.